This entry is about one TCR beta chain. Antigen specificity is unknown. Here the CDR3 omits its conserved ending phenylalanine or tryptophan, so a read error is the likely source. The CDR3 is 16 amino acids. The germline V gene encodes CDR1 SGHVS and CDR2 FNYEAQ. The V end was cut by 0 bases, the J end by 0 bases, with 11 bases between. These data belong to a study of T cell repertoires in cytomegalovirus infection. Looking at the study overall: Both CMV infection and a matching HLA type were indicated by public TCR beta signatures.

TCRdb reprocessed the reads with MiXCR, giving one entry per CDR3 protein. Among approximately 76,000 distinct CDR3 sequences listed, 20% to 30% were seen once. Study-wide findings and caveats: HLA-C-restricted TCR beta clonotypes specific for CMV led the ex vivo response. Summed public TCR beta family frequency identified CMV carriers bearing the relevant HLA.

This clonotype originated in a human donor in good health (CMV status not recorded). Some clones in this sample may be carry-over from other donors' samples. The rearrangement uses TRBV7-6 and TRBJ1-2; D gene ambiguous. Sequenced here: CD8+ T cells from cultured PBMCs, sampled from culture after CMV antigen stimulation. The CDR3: CASSLANSESNYGYTL. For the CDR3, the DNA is TGTGCCAGCAGCTTAGCGAACAGCGAGTCTAACTATGGCTACACCCTC.